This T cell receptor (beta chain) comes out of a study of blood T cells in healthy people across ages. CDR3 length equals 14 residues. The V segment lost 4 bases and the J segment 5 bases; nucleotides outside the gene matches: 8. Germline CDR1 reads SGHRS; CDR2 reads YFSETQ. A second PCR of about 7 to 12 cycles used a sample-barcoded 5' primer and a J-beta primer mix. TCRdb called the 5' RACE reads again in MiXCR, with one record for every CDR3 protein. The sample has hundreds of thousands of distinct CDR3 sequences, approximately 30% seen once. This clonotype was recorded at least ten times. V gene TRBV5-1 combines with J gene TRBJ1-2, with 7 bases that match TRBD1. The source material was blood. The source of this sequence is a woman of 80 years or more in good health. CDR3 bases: TGCGCCAGCAGCAAAGAGGGGGCGTTATATGGCTACACCTTC. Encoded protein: CASSKEGALYGYTF.